The 7 T cell receptor beta chains in this list originate from one sample, sequenced in a study of blood T cell repertoires in COVID-19. The repertoire was sequenced with immunoSEQ multiplex PCR; TCRdb's copy has only in-frame clones and lacks some. The table lists more than 150,000 clones, roughly 80% of them singletons. Sequenced sample: peripheral blood. Receptors originate from a woman older than 75 with COVID-19, enrolled during active disease.

The V and J genes are TRBV19 and TRBJ2-7; maybe TRBD2 (5 bases). With 8 bases removed from V and 2 bases from J, the gap between germline ends came to 16 bases. The CDR3 has 14 amino acids. CDR1 and CDR2 (germline): LNHDA, SQIVND (reference sequence). The CDR3 spells CASGVGGGAYEQYF. The CDR3 nucleotides are TGTGCCAGTGGGGTGGGCGGAGGAGCCTACGAGCAGTACTTC.

The chain couples TRBV27 to TRBJ2-7; D may be TRBD1 (5 bases). Germline CDR1 and CDR2: MNHEY and SMNVEV (reference sequence). V was cut by 5 bases and J by 0 bases, with 11 bases left in between. This CDR3 has 14 residues. DNA of the CDR3: TGTGCCAGCAGTAACCAGGGTTACTCCTACGAGCAGTACTTC. This encodes CASSNQGYSYEQYF.

This clone turned up a few times. The chain is built from TRBV21-1 and TRBJ2-7; no check of the table's D call, TRBD2, against the DNA was made. TRBV21-1 is a pseudogene. There are 13 residues in the CDR3. As DNA, the CDR3 is TGTGCCAGCAGCAAGAGGGTTACCTACGAGCAGTACTTC. It translates to CASSKRVTYEQYF.

The genes are TRBV11-1 and TRBJ2-7; 8 bases map to TRBD1. This CDR3 has 14 residues. Germline CDR1 SGHAT, CDR2 FQDESV (reference sequence). V lost 5 bases, J lost 2 bases, and 5 bases stayed unmatched. The DNA of the CDR3 is TGTGCCAGCAGCCTAGAGACAGGGGCCTACGAGCAGTACTTC. Protein product: CASSLETGAYEQYF.

This clone is a singleton in its sample. The chain links TRBV20-1 to TRBJ2-1; TRBD2 might be the D (6 bases). Germline lookup yields CDR1 DFQATT and CDR2 SNEGSKA (reference sequence). Between the trimmed V and J ends, which lost 1 base and 12 bases, there was a span of 10 bases. The CDR3 has 11 residues. The CDR3 DNA reads as TGCAGTGCTAGAGTAGTCGGGGGGCAGTTCTTC. Amino acids: CSARVVGGQFF.

There are a few counts of this clone. The gene calls are TRBV12-3 or TRBV12-4 and TRBJ1-3; D ambiguous. The CDR3 length is 11 residues. Between the trimmed V and J ends, which lost 4 bases and 10 bases, there was a span of 8 bases. CDR3 in DNA: TGTGCCAGCAGTTCCTCGGGAACCATATATTTT. Encoded protein: CASSSSGTIYF.

The V call is TRBV6-1, the J call TRBJ1-5; 7 bases fit TRBD1. The CDR3 runs to 15 residues. Looked up from germline, CDR1 is MNHNS and CDR2 is SASEGT. The junction had 5 bases not matched to a gene; V was cut back by 1 base and J by 5 bases. This CDR3 reads CASSEEGQAYQPQHF. In DNA form, the CDR3 reads TGTGCCAGCAGTGAAGAAGGACAGGCTTATCAGCCCCAGCATTTT.